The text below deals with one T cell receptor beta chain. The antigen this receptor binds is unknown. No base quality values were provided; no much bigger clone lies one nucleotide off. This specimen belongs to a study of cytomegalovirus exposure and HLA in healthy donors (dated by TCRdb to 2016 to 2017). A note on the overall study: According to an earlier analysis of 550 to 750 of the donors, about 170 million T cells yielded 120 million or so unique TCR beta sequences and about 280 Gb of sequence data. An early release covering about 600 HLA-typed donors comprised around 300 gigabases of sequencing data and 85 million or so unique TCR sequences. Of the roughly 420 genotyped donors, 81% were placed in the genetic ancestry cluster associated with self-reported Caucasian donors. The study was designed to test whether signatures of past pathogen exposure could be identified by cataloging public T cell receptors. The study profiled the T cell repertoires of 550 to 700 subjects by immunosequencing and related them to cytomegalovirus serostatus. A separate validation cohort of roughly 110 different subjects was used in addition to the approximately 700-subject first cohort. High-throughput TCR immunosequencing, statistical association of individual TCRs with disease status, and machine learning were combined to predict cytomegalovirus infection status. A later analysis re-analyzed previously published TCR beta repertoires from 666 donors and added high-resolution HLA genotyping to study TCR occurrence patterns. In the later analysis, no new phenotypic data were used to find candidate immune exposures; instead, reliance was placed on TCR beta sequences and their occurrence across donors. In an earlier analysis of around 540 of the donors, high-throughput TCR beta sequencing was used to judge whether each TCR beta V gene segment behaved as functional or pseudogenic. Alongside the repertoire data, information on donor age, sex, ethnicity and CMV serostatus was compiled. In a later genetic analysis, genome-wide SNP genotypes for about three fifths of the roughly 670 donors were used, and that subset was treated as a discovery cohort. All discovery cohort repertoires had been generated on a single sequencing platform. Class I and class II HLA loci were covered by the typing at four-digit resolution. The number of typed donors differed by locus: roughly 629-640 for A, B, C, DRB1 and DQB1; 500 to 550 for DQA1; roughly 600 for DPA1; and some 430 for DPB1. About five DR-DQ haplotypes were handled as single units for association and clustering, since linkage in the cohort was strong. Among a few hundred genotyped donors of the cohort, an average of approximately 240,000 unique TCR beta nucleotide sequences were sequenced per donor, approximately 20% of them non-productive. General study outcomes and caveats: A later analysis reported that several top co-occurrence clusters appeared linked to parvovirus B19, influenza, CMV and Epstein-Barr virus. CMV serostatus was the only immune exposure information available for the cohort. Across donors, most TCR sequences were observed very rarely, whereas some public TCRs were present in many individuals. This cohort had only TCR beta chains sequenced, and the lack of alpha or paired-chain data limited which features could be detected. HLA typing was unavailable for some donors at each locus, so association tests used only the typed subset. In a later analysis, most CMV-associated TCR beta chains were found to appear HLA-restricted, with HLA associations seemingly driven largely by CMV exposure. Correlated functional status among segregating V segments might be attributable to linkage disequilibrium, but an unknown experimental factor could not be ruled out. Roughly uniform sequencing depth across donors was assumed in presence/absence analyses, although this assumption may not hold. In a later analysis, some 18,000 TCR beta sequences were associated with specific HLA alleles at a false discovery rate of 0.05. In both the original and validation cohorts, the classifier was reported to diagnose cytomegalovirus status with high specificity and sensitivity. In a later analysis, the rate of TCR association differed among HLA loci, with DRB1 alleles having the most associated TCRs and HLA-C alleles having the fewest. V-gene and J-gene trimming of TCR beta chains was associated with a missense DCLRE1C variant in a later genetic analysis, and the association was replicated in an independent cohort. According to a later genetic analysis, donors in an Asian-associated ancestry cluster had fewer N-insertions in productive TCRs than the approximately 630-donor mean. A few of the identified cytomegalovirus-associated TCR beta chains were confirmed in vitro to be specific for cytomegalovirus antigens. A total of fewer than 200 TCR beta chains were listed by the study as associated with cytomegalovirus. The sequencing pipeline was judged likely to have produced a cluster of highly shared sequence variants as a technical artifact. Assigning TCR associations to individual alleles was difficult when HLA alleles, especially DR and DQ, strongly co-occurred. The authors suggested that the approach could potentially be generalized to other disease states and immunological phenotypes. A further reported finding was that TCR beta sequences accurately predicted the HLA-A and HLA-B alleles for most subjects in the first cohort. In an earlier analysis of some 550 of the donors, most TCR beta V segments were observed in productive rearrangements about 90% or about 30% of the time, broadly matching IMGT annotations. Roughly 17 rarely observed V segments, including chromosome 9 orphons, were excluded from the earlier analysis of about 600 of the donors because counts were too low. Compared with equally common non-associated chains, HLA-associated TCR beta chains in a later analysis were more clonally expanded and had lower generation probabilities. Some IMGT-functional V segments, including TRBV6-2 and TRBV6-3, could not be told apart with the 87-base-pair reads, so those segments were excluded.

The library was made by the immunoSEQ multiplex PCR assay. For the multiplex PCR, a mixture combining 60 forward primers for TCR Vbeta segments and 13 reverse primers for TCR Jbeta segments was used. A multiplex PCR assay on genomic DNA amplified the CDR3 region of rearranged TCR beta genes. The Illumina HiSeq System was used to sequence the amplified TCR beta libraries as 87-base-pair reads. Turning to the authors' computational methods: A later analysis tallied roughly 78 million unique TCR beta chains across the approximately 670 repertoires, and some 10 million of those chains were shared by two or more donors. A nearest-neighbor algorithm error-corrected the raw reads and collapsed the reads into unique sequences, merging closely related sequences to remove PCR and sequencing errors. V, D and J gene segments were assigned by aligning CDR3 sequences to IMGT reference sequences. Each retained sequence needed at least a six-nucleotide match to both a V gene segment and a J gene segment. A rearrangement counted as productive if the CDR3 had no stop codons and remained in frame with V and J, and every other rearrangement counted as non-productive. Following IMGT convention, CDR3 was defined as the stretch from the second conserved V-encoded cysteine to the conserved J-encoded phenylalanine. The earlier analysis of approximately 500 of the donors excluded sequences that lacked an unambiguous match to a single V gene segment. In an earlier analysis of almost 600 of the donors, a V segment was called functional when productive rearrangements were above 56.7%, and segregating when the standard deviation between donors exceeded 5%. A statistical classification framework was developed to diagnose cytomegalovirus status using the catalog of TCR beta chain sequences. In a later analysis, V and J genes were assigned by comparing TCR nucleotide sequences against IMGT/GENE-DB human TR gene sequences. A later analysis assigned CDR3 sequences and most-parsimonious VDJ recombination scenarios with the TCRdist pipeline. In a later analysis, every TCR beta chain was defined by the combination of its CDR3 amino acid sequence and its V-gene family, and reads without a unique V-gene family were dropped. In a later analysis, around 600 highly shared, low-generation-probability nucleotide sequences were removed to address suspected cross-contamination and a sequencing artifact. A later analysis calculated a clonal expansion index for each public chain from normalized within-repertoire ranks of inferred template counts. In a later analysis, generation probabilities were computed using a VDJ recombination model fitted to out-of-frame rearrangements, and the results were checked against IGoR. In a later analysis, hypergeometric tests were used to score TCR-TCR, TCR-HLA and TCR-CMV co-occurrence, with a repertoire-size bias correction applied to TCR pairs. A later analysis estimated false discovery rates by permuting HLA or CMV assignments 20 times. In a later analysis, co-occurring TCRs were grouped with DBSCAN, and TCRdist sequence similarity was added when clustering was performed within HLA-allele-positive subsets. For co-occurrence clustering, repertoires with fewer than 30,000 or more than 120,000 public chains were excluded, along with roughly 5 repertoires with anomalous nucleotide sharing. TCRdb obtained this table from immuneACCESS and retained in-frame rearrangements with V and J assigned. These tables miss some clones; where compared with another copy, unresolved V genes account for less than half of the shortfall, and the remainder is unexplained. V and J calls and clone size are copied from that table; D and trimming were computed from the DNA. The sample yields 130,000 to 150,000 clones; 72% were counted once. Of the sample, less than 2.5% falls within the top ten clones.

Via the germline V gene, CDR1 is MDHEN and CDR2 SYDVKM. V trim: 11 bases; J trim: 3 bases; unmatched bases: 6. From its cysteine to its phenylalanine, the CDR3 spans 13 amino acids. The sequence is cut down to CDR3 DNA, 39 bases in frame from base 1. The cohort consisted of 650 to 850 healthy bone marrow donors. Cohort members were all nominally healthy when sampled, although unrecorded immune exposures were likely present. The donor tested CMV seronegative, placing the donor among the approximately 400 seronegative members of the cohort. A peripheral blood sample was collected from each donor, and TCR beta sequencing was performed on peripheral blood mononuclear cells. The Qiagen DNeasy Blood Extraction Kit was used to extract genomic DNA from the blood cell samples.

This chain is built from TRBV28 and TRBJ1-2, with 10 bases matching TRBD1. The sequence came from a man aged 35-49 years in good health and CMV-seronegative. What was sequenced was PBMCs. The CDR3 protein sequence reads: CAAGTGAHYGYTF. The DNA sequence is TGTGCCGCGGGGACAGGGGCACACTATGGCTACACCTTC.